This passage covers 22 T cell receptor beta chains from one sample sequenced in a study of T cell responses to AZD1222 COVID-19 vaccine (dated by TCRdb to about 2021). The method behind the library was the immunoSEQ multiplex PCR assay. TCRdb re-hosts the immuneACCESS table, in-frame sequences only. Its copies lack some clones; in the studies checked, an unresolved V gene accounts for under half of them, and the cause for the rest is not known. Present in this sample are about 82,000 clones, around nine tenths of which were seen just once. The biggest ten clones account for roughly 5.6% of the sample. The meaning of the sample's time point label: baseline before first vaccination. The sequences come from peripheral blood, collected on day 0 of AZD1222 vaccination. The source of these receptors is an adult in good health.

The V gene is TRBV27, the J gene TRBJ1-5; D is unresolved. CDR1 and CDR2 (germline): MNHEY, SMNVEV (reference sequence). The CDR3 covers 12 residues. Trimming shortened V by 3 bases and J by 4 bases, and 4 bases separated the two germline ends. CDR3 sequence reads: CASSFHNQPQHF. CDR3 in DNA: TGTGCCAGCAGTTTCCATAATCAGCCCCAGCATTTT.

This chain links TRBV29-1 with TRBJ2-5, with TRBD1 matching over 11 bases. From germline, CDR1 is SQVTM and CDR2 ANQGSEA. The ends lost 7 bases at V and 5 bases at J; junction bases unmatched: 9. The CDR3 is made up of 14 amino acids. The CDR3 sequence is CSGRTGGAGETQYF. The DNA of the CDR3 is TGCAGCGGTCGGACAGGGGGCGCCGGGGAGACCCAGTACTTC.

DNA of the CDR3: TGTGCCAGCTCAGGACAGGGGGCATATGGCAATCAGCCCCAGCATTTT. It translates to CASSGQGAYGNQPQHF. This chain uses TRBV2 with TRBJ1-5; 11 positions match TRBD1. Germline CDR1 reads SNHLY; CDR2 reads FYNNEI. The CDR3 has 16 residues. V shed 8 bases and J 2 bases; nucleotides not matched to a gene: 8. The variable domain in full, with the rest retrieved from reference TRBV2 and TRBJ1-5, is EPEVTQTPSHQVTQMGQEVILRCVPISNHLYFYWYRQILGQKVEFLVSFYNNEISEKSEIFDDQFSVERPDGSNFTLKIRSTKLEDSAMYFCASSGQGAYGNQPQHFGDGTRLSIL.

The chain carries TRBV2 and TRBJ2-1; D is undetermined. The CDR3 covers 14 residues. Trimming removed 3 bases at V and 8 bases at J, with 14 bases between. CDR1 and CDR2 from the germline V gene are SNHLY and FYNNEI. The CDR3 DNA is TGTGCCAGCAGTGAGACCTATCAAGTACATGAGCAGTTCTTC. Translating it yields CASSETYQVHEQFF.

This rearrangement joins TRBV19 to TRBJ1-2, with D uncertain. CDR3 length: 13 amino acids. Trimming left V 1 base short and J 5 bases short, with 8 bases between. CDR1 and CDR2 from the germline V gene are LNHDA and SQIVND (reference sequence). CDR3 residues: CASSIGARYGYTF. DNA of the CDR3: TGTGCCAGTAGTATAGGGGCGCGATATGGCTACACCTTC.

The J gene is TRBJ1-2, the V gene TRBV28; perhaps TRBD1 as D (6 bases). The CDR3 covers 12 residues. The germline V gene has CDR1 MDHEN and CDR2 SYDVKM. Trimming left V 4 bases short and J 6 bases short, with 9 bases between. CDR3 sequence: CASSSNRDGYTF. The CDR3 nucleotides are TGTGCCAGCAGTTCAAACAGGGATGGCTACACCTTC.

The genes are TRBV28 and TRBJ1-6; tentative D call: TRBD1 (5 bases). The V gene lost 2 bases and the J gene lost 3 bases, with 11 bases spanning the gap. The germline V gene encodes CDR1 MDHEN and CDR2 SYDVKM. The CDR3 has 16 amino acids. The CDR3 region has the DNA TGTGCCAGCAGTTTAGGAGGGAGGGGCTATAATTCACCCCTCCACTTT. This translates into CASSLGGRGYNSPLHF.

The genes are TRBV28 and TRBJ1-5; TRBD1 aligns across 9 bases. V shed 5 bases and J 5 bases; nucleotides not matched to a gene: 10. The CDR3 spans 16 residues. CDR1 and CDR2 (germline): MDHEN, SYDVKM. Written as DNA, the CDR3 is TGTGCCAGCAGTACAACCCCCGGACAGGGGCATCAGCCCCAGCATTTT. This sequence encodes CASSTTPGQGHQPQHF.

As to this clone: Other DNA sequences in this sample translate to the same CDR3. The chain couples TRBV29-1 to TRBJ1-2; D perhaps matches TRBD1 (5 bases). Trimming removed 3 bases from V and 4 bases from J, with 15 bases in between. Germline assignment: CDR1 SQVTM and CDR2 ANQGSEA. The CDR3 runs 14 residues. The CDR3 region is CSVEAPGPIYGYTF. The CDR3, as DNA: TGCAGCGTTGAGGCCCCGGGGCCGATCTATGGCTACACCTTC.

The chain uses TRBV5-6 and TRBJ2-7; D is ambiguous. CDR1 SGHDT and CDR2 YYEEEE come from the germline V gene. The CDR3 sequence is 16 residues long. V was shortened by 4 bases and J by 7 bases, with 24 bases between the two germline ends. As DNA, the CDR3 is TGTGCCAGCAGCCGACGTACCGGGCTCAATTTGGGAGAGCAGTACTTC. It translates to CASSRRTGLNLGEQYF.

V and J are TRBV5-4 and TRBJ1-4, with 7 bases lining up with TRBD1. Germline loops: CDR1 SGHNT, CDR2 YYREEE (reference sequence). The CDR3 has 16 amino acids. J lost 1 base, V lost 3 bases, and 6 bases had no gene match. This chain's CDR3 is CASSSSRDRTNEKLFF. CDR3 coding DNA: TGTGCCAGCAGCTCAAGCCGGGACAGAACTAATGAAAAACTGTTTTTT. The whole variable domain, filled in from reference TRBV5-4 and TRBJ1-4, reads ETGVTQSPTHLIKTRGQQVTLRCSSQSGHNTVSWYQQALGQGPQFIFQYYREEENGRGNFPPRFSGLQFPNYSSELNVNALELDDSALYLCASSSSRDRTNEKLFFGSGTQLSVL.

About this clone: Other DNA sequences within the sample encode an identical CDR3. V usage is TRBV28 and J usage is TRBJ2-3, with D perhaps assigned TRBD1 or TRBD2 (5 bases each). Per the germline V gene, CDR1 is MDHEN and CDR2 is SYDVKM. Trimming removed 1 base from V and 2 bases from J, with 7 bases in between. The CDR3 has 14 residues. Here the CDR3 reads CASSLSGHTDTQYF. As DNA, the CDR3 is TGTGCCAGCAGTTTATCGGGGCACACAGATACGCAGTATTTT.

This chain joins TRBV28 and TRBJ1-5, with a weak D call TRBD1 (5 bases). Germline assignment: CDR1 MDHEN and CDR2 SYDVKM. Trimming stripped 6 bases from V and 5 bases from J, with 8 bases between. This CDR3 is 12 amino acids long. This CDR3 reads CASRGVDQPQHF. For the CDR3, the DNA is TGTGCCAGCAGGGGGGTTGATCAGCCCCAGCATTTT.

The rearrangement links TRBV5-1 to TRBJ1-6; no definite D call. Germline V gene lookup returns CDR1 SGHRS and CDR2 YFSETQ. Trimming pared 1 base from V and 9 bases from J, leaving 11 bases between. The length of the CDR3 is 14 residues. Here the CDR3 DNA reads TGCGCCAGCAGCTTGTGGGGTGAAGGTTCACCCCTCCACTTT. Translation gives CASSLWGEGSPLHF.

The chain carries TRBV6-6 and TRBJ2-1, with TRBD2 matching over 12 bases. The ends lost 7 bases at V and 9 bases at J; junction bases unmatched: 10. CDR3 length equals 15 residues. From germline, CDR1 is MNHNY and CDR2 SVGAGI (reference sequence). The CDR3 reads CASTQRLAGGVEQFF. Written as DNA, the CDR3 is TGTGCCAGCACTCAGAGGCTAGCGGGAGGGGTTGAGCAGTTCTTC.

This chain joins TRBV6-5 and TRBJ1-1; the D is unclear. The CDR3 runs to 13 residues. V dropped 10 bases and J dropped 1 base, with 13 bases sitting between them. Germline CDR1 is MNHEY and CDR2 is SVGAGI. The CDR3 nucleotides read TGTGCCACCTTTGGGAGGCGGAACACTGAAGCTTTCTTT. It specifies CATFGRRNTEAFF.

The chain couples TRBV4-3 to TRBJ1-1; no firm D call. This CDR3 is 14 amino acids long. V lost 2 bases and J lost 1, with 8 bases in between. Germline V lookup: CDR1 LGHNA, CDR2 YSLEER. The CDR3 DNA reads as TGCGCCAGCAGCCAATACGAGGGGAACACTGAAGCTTTCTTT. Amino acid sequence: CASSQYEGNTEAFF.

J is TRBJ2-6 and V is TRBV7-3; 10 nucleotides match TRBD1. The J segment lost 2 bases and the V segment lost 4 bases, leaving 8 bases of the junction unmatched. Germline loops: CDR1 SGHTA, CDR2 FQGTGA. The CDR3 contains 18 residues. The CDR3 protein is CASSSQTGGATGANVLTF. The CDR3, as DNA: TGTGCCAGCAGCTCCCAGACAGGGGGCGCCACTGGGGCCAACGTCCTGACTTTC.

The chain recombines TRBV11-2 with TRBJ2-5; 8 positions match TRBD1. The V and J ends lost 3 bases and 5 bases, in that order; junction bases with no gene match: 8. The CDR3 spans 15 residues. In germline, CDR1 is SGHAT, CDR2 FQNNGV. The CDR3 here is CASSFDRGRTETQYF. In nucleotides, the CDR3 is TGTGCCAGCAGCTTTGACAGGGGTAGGACGGAGACCCAGTACTTC.

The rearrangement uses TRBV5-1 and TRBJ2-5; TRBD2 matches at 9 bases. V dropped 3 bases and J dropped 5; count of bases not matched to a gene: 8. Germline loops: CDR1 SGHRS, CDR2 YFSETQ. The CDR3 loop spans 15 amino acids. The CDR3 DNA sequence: TGCGCCAGCAGCTGGGGGACTAGCCGTGGGGAGACCCAGTACTTC. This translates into CASSWGTSRGETQYF.

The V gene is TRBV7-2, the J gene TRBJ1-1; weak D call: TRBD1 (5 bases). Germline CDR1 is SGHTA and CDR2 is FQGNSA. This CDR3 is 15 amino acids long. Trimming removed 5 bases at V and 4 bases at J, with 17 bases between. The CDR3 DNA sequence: TGTGCCAGCAGCCCCAACCGATGGGGGGGCACTGAAGCTTTCTTT. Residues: CASSPNRWGGTEAFF.

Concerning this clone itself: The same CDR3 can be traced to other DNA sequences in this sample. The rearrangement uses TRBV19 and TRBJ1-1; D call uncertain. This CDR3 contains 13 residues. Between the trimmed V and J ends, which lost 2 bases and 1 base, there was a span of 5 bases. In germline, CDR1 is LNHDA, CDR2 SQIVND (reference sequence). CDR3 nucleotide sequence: TGTGCCAGTAGTATAAGGCAGAACACTGAAGCTTTCTTT. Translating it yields CASSIRQNTEAFF.